Below are 18 T cell receptor beta chains sequenced from a single sample in a study of shared clonotypes between healthy human individuals. TCRdb's copy holds only in-frame clones and misses some; the assay was immunoSEQ multiplex PCR. This repertoire shows around 1.6 million clones, approximately 98% found once; its top ten account for 0.4% to 0.45%. The source material was naive CD4+ T cells sorted from blood. Subset of the sample: CD45RA+ positively selected. The receptors come from a man aged 30 to 45 in good health.

The table lists this clone with a count of one. The chain combines TRBV18 with TRBJ2-1; 9 bases are a match to TRBD2. This CDR3 spans 17 amino acids. Germline loops: CDR1 KGHSH, CDR2 LQKENI. The V gene end was trimmed by 1 base and the J gene end by 8 bases; junction bases not matched to a gene: 12. Written as DNA, the CDR3 is TGTGCCAGCTCACCACTCCGGGCGGGAGGGCCTCGGGATGAGCAGTTCTTC. Its protein product is CASSPLRAGGPRDEQFF.

This chain links TRBV9 with TRBJ1-1; a weak D match, TRBD1 (5 bases). Germline CDR1 SGDLS, CDR2 YYNGEE. Trimming left V 1 base short and J 6 bases short, with 19 bases between. This CDR3 has 16 residues. The CDR3 sequence is CASSVTGGLGGSEAFF. DNA for the CDR3: TGTGCCAGCAGCGTAACTGGCGGGCTGGGGGGTTCTGAAGCTTTCTTT.

This sequence joins TRBV5-1 and TRBJ2-3; 7 bases match TRBD1. The CDR3 has 14 residues. Germline V gene sequence: CDR1 SGHRS, CDR2 YFSETQ. V dropped 4 bases and J dropped 5; count of bases not matched to a gene: 7. CDR3 nucleotide sequence: TGCGCCAGCAGCCCAGGGACAGCCGAAGATACGCAGTATTTT. It codes for CASSPGTAEDTQYF.

V usage is TRBV15 and J usage is TRBJ2-7; no clear D gene. The ends were cut back, 0 bases at V and 9 bases at J, with 9 bases in the middle. The CDR3 totals 12 residues. Germline V gene sequence: CDR1 LNHNV, CDR2 YYDKDF (reference sequence). CDR3 sequence reads: CATSRDRSAQYF. CDR3 DNA sequence: TGTGCCACCAGCAGAGATCGCAGCGCGCAGTACTTC.

The CDR3 sequence: CASSRTREQYF. The CDR3 DNA reads as TGTGCCAGCAGCCGGACGAGGGAGCAGTACTTC. V gene TRBV28 combines with J gene TRBJ2-7; D uncertain. The germline CDR1 and CDR2 sequences are MDHEN and SYDVKM. This CDR3 contains 11 residues. V was pared by 6 bases and J by 7 bases, with 10 bases between. Full variable domain (rest looked up from reference TRBV28 and TRBJ2-7): DVKVTQSSRYLVKRTGEKVFLECVQDMDHENMFWYRQDPGLGLRLIYFSYDVKMKEKGDIPEGYSVSREKKERFSLILESASTNQTSMYLCASSRTREQYFGPGTRLTVT.

The gene calls are TRBV12-5 and TRBJ1-1; the D is unclear. The CDR3 has 11 residues. The germline V and J ends were trimmed by 6 bases and 1 base, with 3 bases remaining between them. Germline assignment: CDR1 LGHNT and CDR2 FRNRAP. CDR3 in DNA: TGTGCTAGTGGGAAGAACACTGAAGCTTTCTTT. Translation gives CASGKNTEAFF.

The chain is built from TRBV29-1 and TRBJ2-7; 12 bases line up with TRBD2. Trimming took 1 base from V and 2 from J; bases not matched to a gene: 9. The germline V gene encodes CDR1 SQVTM and CDR2 ANQGSEA. This CDR3 region has 17 residues. This chain's CDR3 is CSVEGGLAGGPTYEQYF. The DNA of the CDR3 is TGCAGCGTTGAAGGCGGGCTAGCGGGAGGGCCCACCTACGAGCAGTACTTC.

The gene calls are TRBV30 and TRBJ2-1; perhaps D is TRBD1 or TRBD2 (5 bases each). V lost 5 bases and J 3 bases, leaving 11 bases between the germline ends. Germline CDR1 and CDR2: GTSNPN and SVGIG (reference sequence). The CDR3 consists of 13 residues. The CDR3: CAWGTNVYNEQFF. The CDR3 DNA reads as TGTGCCTGGGGGACCAACGTCTACAATGAGCAGTTCTTC.

The J gene is TRBJ2-5, the V gene TRBV30; D ambiguous. From germline, CDR1 is GTSNPN and CDR2 SVGIG (reference sequence). V lost 5 bases, J lost 7 bases, and 14 bases lay in between. The CDR3 runs 12 residues. The CDR3 DNA follows: TGTGCCTGGCACCACAGCTACGGGACCCAGTACTTC. This codes for CAWHHSYGTQYF.

The chain has TRBV19 and TRBJ1-2; 8 nucleotides align to TRBD1. Germline CDR1 reads LNHDA; CDR2 reads SQIVND (reference sequence). This CDR3 region has 17 residues. The V gene end was trimmed by 3 bases and the J gene end by 6 bases; junction bases not matched to a gene: 15. Here the CDR3 DNA reads TGTGCCAGTAGTATTCAAATCGTCAGGGGGCCTATGAATGGCTACACCTTC. Translated, it gives CASSIQIVRGPMNGYTF. Full variable domain (remainder filled in from reference TRBV19 and TRBJ1-2): DGGITQSPKYLFRKEGQNVTLSCEQNLNHDAMYWYRQDPGQGLRLIYYSQIVNDFQKGDIAEGYSVSREKKESFPLTVTSAQKNPTAFYLCASSIQIVRGPMNGYTFGSGTRLTVV.

This rearrangement joins TRBV4-1 to TRBJ2-5, with D uncertain. Trimming took 1 base from V and 4 from J, leaving 4 bases between them. CDR3 length: 12 residues. From germline, CDR1 is MGHRA and CDR2 YSYEKL. The CDR3 is CASSQVLETQYF. The CDR3 DNA sequence: TGCGCCAGCAGCCAAGTATTAGAGACCCAGTACTTC.

V and J are TRBV15 and TRBJ2-7; 7 bases are a match to TRBD1. Germline V lookup: CDR1 LNHNV, CDR2 YYDKDF (reference sequence). The CDR3 is 16 residues long. After removal of 3 bases from V and 2 bases from J, the junction contained 10 bases not matched to a gene. The CDR3 is CATSSYDRAGAYEQYF. The CDR3 coding sequence is TGTGCCACCAGCAGCTATGACAGGGCAGGAGCCTACGAGCAGTACTTC.

The gene calls are TRBV11-3 and TRBJ2-1; 11 bases line up with TRBD2. V lost 3 bases, J lost 5 bases, and 6 bases stayed unmatched. The CDR3 spans 16 residues. Germline assignment: CDR1 SGHNT and CDR2 YENEEA. DNA of the CDR3: TGTGCCAGCAGCTTTGATCTAGCGGGAGGAAACAATGAGCAGTTCTTC. Amino acid sequence: CASSFDLAGGNNEQFF.

The genes are TRBV5-4 and TRBJ2-7; D unclear. The CDR3 is made up of 14 amino acids. Germline V gene sequence: CDR1 SGHNT, CDR2 YYREEE (reference sequence). Trimming pared 3 bases from V and 3 bases from J, leaving 13 bases between. CDR3 residues: CASSSEGGRYEQYF. The CDR3 bases are TGTGCCAGCAGCTCGGAAGGTGGGCGCTACGAGCAGTACTTC.

This clone was seen only once. J is TRBJ1-5 and V is TRBV11-3; D unclear. This CDR3 spans 14 amino acids. CDR1 SGHNT and CDR2 YENEEA come from the germline V gene. Deletions cut 5 bases from V and 8 bases from J, with 16 bases between. Written as DNA, the CDR3 is TGTGCCAGCAGCACCCCAGCTGTTTGGGAGCCCCAGCATTTT. Encoded protein: CASSTPAVWEPQHF.

The V gene is TRBV28, the J gene TRBJ2-3; D gene uncertain. The CDR3 covers 10 residues. Per the germline V gene, CDR1 is MDHEN and CDR2 is SYDVKM. The CDR3, as DNA: TGTATTCCACTACCCGATACGCAGTATTTT. This encodes CIPLPDTQYF.

The V and J genes are TRBV5-1 and TRBJ2-3, with TRBD1 matching over 7 bases. Germline values: CDR1 SGHRS, CDR2 YFSETQ. Germline trimming cut 0 bases from V and 6 bases from J; bases unmatched to any gene: 7. The CDR3 length is 15 residues. The CDR3 region is CASSLATGFGDTQYF. The DNA for the CDR3 is TGCGCCAGCAGCTTGGCGACAGGGTTTGGCGATACGCAGTATTTT.

With respect to this clone: Additional DNA sequences in this sample encode the identical CDR3. The chain is built from TRBV10-3 and TRBJ1-1; TRBD1 agrees at 7 bases. This CDR3 has 13 residues. The V segment lost 4 bases and the J segment 2 bases; nucleotides outside the gene matches: 1. CDR1 and CDR2 (germline): ENHRY, SYGVKD. CDR3 amino acids: CAISGQGNTEAFF. CDR3 coding DNA: TGTGCCATCAGTGGACAGGGCAACACTGAAGCTTTCTTT.